What follows are 10 T cell receptor beta chains derived from one specimen sequenced in a study of response to subunit inactivated influenza vaccine. TCRdb reanalysed the RT-PCR reads using MiXCR and keeps one entry per CDR3 protein. In the table there are hundreds of thousands of distinct CDR3 sequences, approximately 13% of which are singletons. The material was PBMCs from blood, obtained roughly 15 days before vaccination. Every receptor here comes from a man in his fifties who received an inactivated influenza vaccine.

The chain joins TRBV7-8 to TRBJ1-5; D is unclear. This CDR3 has 15 residues. V dropped 5 bases and J dropped 1 base, with 12 bases sitting between them. Germline values: CDR1 SGHVS, CDR2 FQNEAQ. CDR3 region: CASSPRPQSNQPQHF. The CDR3 DNA is TGTGCCAGCAGCCCCCGCCCGCAAAGCAATCAGCCCCAGCATTTT. The full variable domain, in which reference TRBV7-8 and TRBJ1-5 provide the parts outside the CDR3, is GAGVSQSPRYKVAKRGQDVALRCDPISGHVSLFWYQQALGQGPEFLTYFQNEAQLDKSGLPSDRFFAERPEGSVSTLKIQRTQQEDSAVYLCASSPRPQSNQPQHFGDGTRLSIL.

This clonotype was recorded a few times. J is TRBJ2-7 and V is TRBV7-2; 8 nucleotides line up with TRBD2. V lost 3 bases to trimming and J lost 0 bases; unmatched junction nucleotides: 7. The CDR3 length is 16 residues. Germline-derived CDR1 and CDR2 are SGHTA and FQGNSA. DNA of the CDR3: TGTGCCAGCAGCTTGTCGGCGGGAGGATTCTCCTACGAGCAGTACTTC. It translates to CASSLSAGGFSYEQYF.

This clonotype was detected only a few times. The chain uses TRBV4-2 and TRBJ2-1, with D possibly TRBD1 on 6 matching bases. V dropped 0 bases and J dropped 7 bases, with 10 bases sitting between them. The CDR3 length is 14 residues. Germline V gives CDR1 LGHNA, CDR2 YNFKEQ. In DNA, the CDR3 is TGTGCCAGCAGCCAAGACCAAGGGGGAAATGAGCAGTTCTTC. It translates to CASSQDQGGNEQFF.

This clonotype occurred a few times. V is TRBV18 and J is TRBJ2-5; TRBD2 matches at 13 bases. V lost 2 bases, J lost 4 bases, and 4 bases stayed unmatched. The germline CDR1 and CDR2 sequences are KGHSH and LQKENI. CDR3 length: 16 residues. Here the CDR3 DNA reads TGTGCCAGCTCACCATGGACTAGCGGGAGTGCAGAGACCCAGTACTTC. Encoded protein: CASSPWTSGSAETQYF.

The chain links TRBV7-3 to TRBJ1-3; 9 nucleotides line up with TRBD1. J gave up 3 bases and V 6 bases, and 6 bases lay outside the gene matches. The CDR3 is made up of 15 amino acids. The germline CDR1 and CDR2 sequences are SGHTA and FQGTGA. The CDR3 is CASSTTGGFGNTIYF. The CDR3 DNA reads as TGTGCCAGCAGTACAACAGGGGGCTTTGGAAACACCATATATTTT.

The chain joins TRBV29-1 to TRBJ2-1, with D possibly matching TRBD2 (6 bases). V was pared by 8 bases and J by 0 bases, with 14 bases between. The CDR3 runs to 14 residues. The germline V gene encodes CDR1 SQVTM and CDR2 ANQGSEA. CDR3 protein: CSSKSGFSYNEQFF. DNA of the CDR3: TGCAGCAGTAAAAGCGGGTTCTCCTACAATGAGCAGTTCTTC.

This clonotype was picked up a small number of times. The chain joins TRBV7-7 to TRBJ2-1; the match to TRBD1 covers 7 bases. V shed 3 bases and J 10 bases; nucleotides not matched to a gene: 6. CDR3 length: 13 residues. The germline V gene encodes CDR1 SSHAT and CDR2 FNYEAQ (reference sequence). In nucleotides, the CDR3 is TGTGCCAGCAGCTTGAACTACAGGGGAGAGCAGTTCTTC. Translating it yields CASSLNYRGEQFF.

This clonotype was recorded a few times. The rearrangement joins TRBV6-2 or TRBV6-3 to TRBJ1-6; no clear D. Germline CDR1 and CDR2: MNHEY and SVGEGT. V was pared by 4 bases and J by 0 bases, with 4 bases between. The CDR3 totals 14 residues. CDR3 DNA: TGTGCCAGCAGTTTCGTCTCCTATAATTCACCCCTCCACTTT. It is translated as CASSFVSYNSPLHF.

This clonotype was counted between two and nine times. The chain has TRBV7-9 and TRBJ2-5; 11 nucleotides match TRBD2. The junction had 10 bases not matched to a gene; V was cut back by 5 bases and J by 5 bases. Germline assignment: CDR1 SEHNR and CDR2 FQNEAQ (reference sequence). The length of the CDR3 is 16 residues. DNA for the CDR3: TGTGCCAGCAGCCCTTCATTAGCGGGAGGGCAGGAGACCCAGTACTTC. Translation gives CASSPSLAGGQETQYF.

This clonotype was seen more than once but under ten times. The chain couples TRBV10-3 to TRBJ2-7; D gene ambiguous. V lost 4 bases to trimming and J lost 0 bases, with 7 bases between them. CDR3 length equals 13 residues. Per the germline V gene, CDR1 is ENHRY and CDR2 is SYGVKD. The CDR3 nucleotides read TGTGCCATCAGTGGGGTTAGCTCCTACGAGCAGTACTTC. Its protein is CAISGVSSYEQYF.